This entry lists 18 T cell receptor beta chains sequenced from one sample in a study of blood T cell repertoires in COVID-19. Profiled with immunoSEQ multiplex PCR; TCRdb holds only in-frame clones, not every one. The table lists a few hundred thousand clones, approximately 84% of them singletons. Specimen: peripheral blood. All receptors derive from a human donor in a cohort sampled during active COVID-19.

The V gene is TRBV7-2, the J gene TRBJ2-2, with 8 bases identical to TRBD1. The CDR3 length is 15 residues. The V gene end was trimmed by 3 bases and the J gene end by 3 bases; junction bases not matched to a gene: 3. Per the germline V gene, CDR1 is SGHTA and CDR2 is FQGNSA. CDR3: CASSLGGQDTGELFF. The CDR3 region has the DNA TGTGCCAGCAGCTTGGGGGGACAGGACACCGGGGAGCTGTTTTTT.

CDR3 residues: CASSPGIAKNIQYF. CDR3 nucleotide sequence: TGTGCCAGCAGCCCGGGGATAGCCAAAAACATTCAGTACTTC. The chain is built from TRBV5-6 and TRBJ2-4, with D perhaps TRBD2 (5 bases). The V end was cut by 4 bases, the J end by 0 bases, with 8 bases between. This CDR3 is 14 amino acids long. CDR1 and CDR2 (germline): SGHDT, YYEEEE.

The gene calls are TRBV6-6 and TRBJ1-1, with D possibly matching TRBD1 (6 bases). V gave up 4 bases and J gave up 2 bases, with 11 bases separating them. The CDR3 runs to 14 residues. Germline loops: CDR1 MNHNY, CDR2 SVGAGI (reference sequence). The CDR3, as DNA: TGTGCCAGCAGTTTTACAGGGACCAACACTGAAGCTTTCTTT. This sequence encodes CASSFTGTNTEAFF.

This clone has a handful of counts. This sequence joins TRBV7-6 and TRBJ1-5, with 7 bases fitting TRBD1. Germline V gene data show CDR1 as SGHVS and CDR2 as FNYEAQ. J was trimmed by 5 bases and V by 1 base; bases with no gene match: 8. CDR3 length: 16 amino acids. The DNA of the CDR3 is TGTGCCAGCAGCTTAGAGGCCAGGGGGGTCTATCAGCCCCAGCATTTT. Amino acids: CASSLEARGVYQPQHF.

V gene TRBV2 combines with J gene TRBJ1-4; 10 bases match TRBD1. After removal of 3 bases from V and 7 bases from J, the junction contained 5 bases not matched to a gene. Germline V gene data show CDR1 as SNHLY and CDR2 as FYNNEI. The CDR3 is made up of 15 amino acids. The CDR3 is CASSDDRDRGEKLFF. CDR3 nucleotide sequence: TGTGCCAGCAGTGACGACCGGGACAGGGGTGAAAAACTGTTTTTT.

This chain uses TRBV7-2 with TRBJ1-1; 8 bases are a match to TRBD1. The CDR3 sequence is 14 residues long. V lost 6 bases, J lost 5 bases, and 8 bases stayed unmatched. Germline CDR1 and CDR2: SGHTA and FQGNSA. The CDR3 is CASRYGQGWTEAFF. CDR3 DNA: TGTGCCAGCAGATACGGACAGGGTTGGACTGAAGCTTTCTTT.

The V and J genes are TRBV5-5 and TRBJ2-1; D perhaps matches TRBD2 (6 bases). CDR3 length equals 15 residues. Germline CDR1 is SGHKS and CDR2 is YYEKEE (reference sequence). V lost 4 bases to trimming and J lost 12 bases, with 23 bases between them. CDR3 coding DNA: TGTGCCAGCAGCCGAGGGACTGGCCTCCCTCTTCGGCAGTTCTTC. It encodes CASSRGTGLPLRQFF.

The chain uses TRBV2 and TRBJ2-5, with 11 bases identical to TRBD1. This CDR3 spans 11 amino acids. Trimming took 6 bases from V and 12 from J; bases not matched to a gene: 3. CDR1 is SNHLY, CDR2 FYNNEI, per germline. Here the CDR3 DNA reads TGTGCCAGCAGCGGACAGGGGGCGAAGTACTTC. Amino acids: CASSGQGAKYF.

This clone was seen only a few times. The chain couples TRBV5-8 to TRBJ1-2; 7 nucleotides align to TRBD1. The CDR3 consists of 14 residues. Trimming cost V 4 bases and J 0 bases; bases outside gene matches: 3. Looked up from germline, CDR1 is SGHTS and CDR2 is YDEGEE. The CDR3 region has the DNA TGTGCCAGCAGCCGACAGGGAACTAACTATGGCTACACCTTC. Amino acid sequence: CASSRQGTNYGYTF.

CDR3 nucleotide sequence: TGTGCCAGTAGTATCGGGGACACGCCTAATGAAAAACTGTTTTTT. Residues: CASSIGDTPNEKLFF. The chain employs TRBV19 and TRBJ1-4; D might be TRBD1 (6 bases). Germline V gene lookup returns CDR1 LNHDA and CDR2 SQIVND (reference sequence). The V and J ends lost 3 bases and 3 bases respectively, with 11 bases between them. The CDR3 is 15 residues long.

V usage is TRBV3-1 (or the pseudogene TRBV3-2) and J usage is TRBJ1-5; 7 bases match TRBD1. The CDR3 covers 16 residues. The germline V gene encodes CDR1 LGHDT and CDR2 YNNKEL (reference sequence). V trimming: 3 bases; J trimming: 6 bases; junction bases outside the gene matches: 11. The CDR3 DNA is TGTGCCAGCAGCCACCCCTATGGCAGGGGGTTTCAGCCCCAGCATTTT. Amino acid sequence: CASSHPYGRGFQPQHF.

This sequence joins TRBV10-2 and TRBJ2-2, with TRBD1 matching over 8 bases. This CDR3 has 20 amino acids. The V and J ends lost 4 bases and 4 bases, in that order; junction bases with no gene match: 20. The germline gives CDR1 WSHSY, CDR2 SAAADI. For the CDR3, the DNA is TGCGCCAGCAGTGCGCCCCTGGGGCGTTTCGGACAGGGACGCACCGGGGAGCTGTTTTTT. It translates to CASSAPLGRFGQGRTGELFF.

This clone was picked up a small number of times. V is TRBV19 and J is TRBJ1-5, with TRBD1 matching over 8 bases. The CDR3 loop spans 16 amino acids. V gave up 7 bases and J gave up 4 bases; unmatched junction bases: 12. CDR1 is LNHDA, CDR2 SQIVND, per germline (reference sequence). CDR3 DNA sequence: TGTGCCAGTAAACAGGGGGGCCTCTCTGGAAATCAGCCCCAGCATTTT. Its protein is CASKQGGLSGNQPQHF.

The genes are TRBV4-3 and TRBJ2-1; the match to TRBD1 covers 10 bases. V gave up 1 base and J gave up 8 bases; unmatched junction bases: 5. The length of the CDR3 is 15 residues. In germline, CDR1 is LGHNA, CDR2 YSLEER. CDR3 amino acids: CASSQGWDRGHEQFF. The CDR3 nucleotides are TGCGCCAGCAGCCAAGGTTGGGACAGGGGTCATGAGCAGTTCTTC.

The chain is built from TRBV7-9 and TRBJ1-1, with D perhaps TRBD1 (6 bases). CDR1 and CDR2 (germline): SEHNR, FQNEAQ (reference sequence). With 8 bases removed from V and 0 bases from J, the gap between germline ends came to 10 bases. The CDR3 runs 13 residues. The CDR3 here is CASGNRVNTEAFF. The CDR3 DNA follows: TGTGCCAGCGGTAACAGGGTGAACACTGAAGCTTTCTTT.

V usage is TRBV7-9 and J usage is TRBJ1-2; TRBD1 might be the D (6 bases). The CDR3 totals 18 residues. Germline CDR1 SEHNR, CDR2 FQNEAQ (reference sequence). With 5 bases removed from V and 3 bases from J, the gap between germline ends came to 25 bases. CDR3 nucleotide sequence: TGTGCCAGCAGCCCCGCCGGAGGGGGGGTCCGTGTCTACTATGGCTACACCTTC. Its translation is CASSPAGGGVRVYYGYTF.

CDR3 protein: CSVRDYNEQFF. Written as DNA, the CDR3 is TGCAGCGTCCGGGACTACAATGAGCAGTTCTTC. V gene TRBV29-1 combines with J gene TRBJ2-1; a possible D gene is TRBD2 (5 bases). Per the germline V gene, CDR1 is SQVTM and CDR2 is ANQGSEA. Trimming removed 6 bases at V and 3 bases at J, with 6 bases between. CDR3 length equals 11 residues.

The V and J genes are TRBV9 and TRBJ2-3; the D gene is possibly TRBD2 (5 bases). The CDR3 runs 14 residues. The V gene lost 3 bases and the J gene lost 2 bases, with 10 bases spanning the gap. Germline V gene lookup returns CDR1 SGDLS and CDR2 YYNGEE. This CDR3 reads CASSADYYTDTQYF. The CDR3 bases are TGTGCCAGCAGCGCCGACTACTACACAGATACGCAGTATTTT.